This T cell receptor (beta chain) derives from a study of prognosis after radiotherapy for stage I lung cancer. For the study at large: All non-small cell lung cancer patients were considered medically inoperable. The approximately 13 male and 6 female patients were aged about 50 to 95, median around 68 years. Whole-study results and caveats: The number of unique TCR clones went down after stereotactic body radiation therapy, with a median of roughly 10,000 versus 7,000. Tumor-specific reactivity of the expanded TCR clones remained undetermined.

Germline V gene data show CDR1 as GTSNPN and CDR2 as SVGIG (reference sequence). Trimming pared 2 bases from V and 6 bases from J, leaving 13 bases between. This CDR3 is 13 amino acids long. Within the sample, this clonotype is medium-sized. Antigen specificity is unknown. Template was genomic DNA; TCR beta CDR3 amplified in two multiplex PCR rounds. The use of primers specific to each TRBV and TRBJ gene characterized first-round PCR. In TCRdb, the multiplex PCR reads were re-called with MiXCR into one record per CDR3 protein. The data contain more than 30,000 distinct CDR3 sequences, approximately 46% of them seen just once; the ten biggest clones take up approximately 15%.

The clonotype comes from a donor over 45 with non-small cell lung cancer. The starting material was PBMCs, obtained before or after stereotactic body radiation therapy (not recorded which). The rearrangement links TRBV30 to TRBJ1-2; D is perhaps TRBD1 (5 bases). CDR3 sequence: CAWSIVSRDGYTF. The CDR3, as DNA: TGTGCCTGGAGTATTGTCAGCAGGGATGGCTACACCTTC.